The present T cell receptor (beta chain) was sequenced within a study of blood T cell repertoires in COVID-19. Study details: Samples of COVID-19 (acute and convalescent) were obtained from the United States, Italy and Spain. Nucleic acid was either cDNA or gDNA, and it came from T cells, B-cell-depleted T cells, or PBMCs.

Trimming stripped 10 bases from V and 1 base from J, with 20 bases between. Germline CDR1 ENHRY, CDR2 SYGVKD. This CDR3 has 16 amino acids. In the original analysis: Reference gene primer amplification gave nucleated cell count estimates. Using immunoSEQ multiplex PCR, the repertoire was profiled, and TCRdb retains in-frame clones only, with some absent. Clone size and V and J calls were adopted from that table, with D and trimming inferred from the DNA. The table has hundreds of thousands of clones, more than 75% seen once; the top ten hold around 3.3%. The chain carries TRBV10-3 and TRBJ2-1, with a tentative D call TRBD2 (5 bases). Sequenced sample: peripheral blood. The receptor was derived from a young woman who had recovered from COVID-19. CDR3 DNA: TGTGCCACAAGTACAACAACGGGATTGTCCTACAATGAGCAGTTCTTC. This gives the protein CATSTTTGLSYNEQFF.